These 23 T cell receptor beta chains were sequenced from one sample in a study of regulatory T cells in long-lasting Graves disease. Time point given: newly diagnosed GD, antithyroid drugs for less than 3 months. Preparation of the TCR library used RNA extracted from PBMCs. Sequencing libraries for TCR beta were prepared with iRepertoire HTBI primers and Arm-PCR of CDR3 regions. TCRdb called the multiplex PCR reads again in MiXCR, with one record for every CDR3 protein. The sample consists of 200,000 to 250,000 distinct CDR3 sequences, about 19% of them appearing once. The material was peripheral blood mononuclear cells (PBMCs), obtained at new diagnosis, from a patient treated with antithyroid drugs. The receptors originated from a female donor with Graves disease.

This clonotype was counted ten times or more. The rearrangement links TRBV27 to TRBJ1-2; 11 nucleotides match TRBD1. The CDR3 has 16 amino acids. V was clipped by 5 bases and J by 5 bases; unmatched bases: 10. The germline V gene has CDR1 MNHEY and CDR2 SMNVEV (reference sequence). The chain's CDR3 is CASSRSSGTGGYGYTF. The DNA of the CDR3 is TGTGCCAGCAGTCGCTCTTCCGGGACAGGGGGATATGGCTACACCTTC.

The chain has TRBV7-9 and TRBJ2-3, with 7 positions matching TRBD2. The V and J ends lost 4 bases and 0 bases, in that order; junction bases with no gene match: 4. The germline CDR1 and CDR2 sequences are SEHNR and FQNEAQ (reference sequence). CDR3 length equals 15 residues. CDR3 bases: TGTGCCAGCAGCTCCGAGGGAGGGAGCACAGATACGCAGTATTTT. Translated: CASSSEGGSTDTQYF.

This clonotype is judged large. This chain connects TRBV30 to TRBJ2-7; 9 nucleotides align to TRBD1. Germline lookup yields CDR1 GTSNPN and CDR2 SVGIG (reference sequence). The CDR3 runs to 16 residues. V dropped 4 bases and J dropped 2; count of bases not matched to a gene: 12. CDR3 nucleotide sequence: TGTGCCTGGATGGGTCCGGGACAGGGAACCCCCTACGAGCAGTACTTC. Encoded protein: CAWMGPGQGTPYEQYF. Looking up the rest from reference TRBV30 and TRBJ2-7 gives the full variable domain: SQTIHQWPATLVQPVGSPLSLECTVEGTSNPNLYWYRQAAGRGLQLLFYSVGIGQISSEVPQNLSASRPQDRQFILSSKKLLLSDSGFYLCAWMGPGQGTPYEQYFGPGTRLTVT.

The rearrangement joins TRBV4-1 to TRBJ2-3, with TRBD2 identical over 9 bases. Germline CDR1 reads MGHRA; CDR2 reads YSYEKL. Unmatched junction bases numbered 9, after V lost 4 bases and J lost 1 base. This CDR3 region has 17 residues. In DNA form, the CDR3 reads TGCGCCAGCAGCCTCGCGCAGGCGGGGGGGGGCACAGATACGCAGTATTTT. Its protein product is CASSLAQAGGGTDTQYF.

This clonotype came up a few times. V is TRBV4-3 and J is TRBJ1-3; no clear D gene. V dropped 5 bases and J dropped 8 bases, with 13 bases sitting between them. Germline V gene data show CDR1 as LGHNA and CDR2 as YSLEER. This CDR3 contains 13 residues. The CDR3 loop is CASSFREEDTIYF. CDR3 nucleotide sequence: TGCGCCAGCAGCTTCAGAGAGGAGGACACCATATATTTT.

This clonotype was picked up many times. The CDR3 DNA is TGTGCCAGCGCCGGTACCCCTAGCGGGAGCGGGGGAACCGGGGAGCTGTTTTTT. As protein: CASAGTPSGSGGTGELFF. The chain has TRBV7-2 and TRBJ2-2, with TRBD2 matching over 10 bases. CDR3 length: 18 residues. The V segment lost 8 bases and the J segment 5 bases; nucleotides outside the gene matches: 17. Germline V gene data show CDR1 as SGHTA and CDR2 as FQGNSA.

In DNA form, the CDR3 reads TGCAGTGCTAGAGAGACTAGCGGGAATTACAATGAGCAGTTCTTC. This gives the protein CSARETSGNYNEQFF. The rearrangement links TRBV20-1 to TRBJ2-1, with 11 bases that match TRBD2. In germline, CDR1 is DFQATT, CDR2 SNEGSKA (reference sequence). This CDR3 region has 15 residues. The ends lost 0 bases at V and 4 bases at J; junction bases unmatched: 2.

In this sample, this clonotype is medium-sized. V is TRBV11-2 and J is TRBJ2-3; either TRBD1 or TRBD2 may fit D (6 bases each). Germline V gene lookup returns CDR1 SGHAT and CDR2 FQNNGV. V was cut by 1 base and J by 3 bases, with 11 bases left in between. This CDR3 comprises 15 residues. CDR3 DNA sequence: TGTGCCAGCAGCTTAGTAGGGGGGCAGACAGATACGCAGTATTTT. Translated, it gives CASSLVGGQTDTQYF.

The genes are TRBV10-3 and TRBJ1-2; the D gene is possibly TRBD1 (5 bases). The germline CDR1 and CDR2 sequences are ENHRY and SYGVKD. V was trimmed by 4 bases and J by 5 bases, leaving 8 bases between them. The CDR3 consists of 12 residues. Here the CDR3 reads CAISGEGYGYTF. The CDR3 DNA sequence: TGTGCCATCAGTGGAGAGGGGTATGGCTACACCTTC.

This clonotype was seen repeatedly, ten times or more. The chain carries TRBV28 and TRBJ1-1; TRBD1 matches at 8 bases. Trimming at V came to 5 bases and at J to 5 bases, leaving 10 bases not matched to a gene. Germline-derived CDR1 and CDR2 are MDHEN and SYDVKM. The CDR3 length is 15 residues. The CDR3 region is CASSLGQGFRTEAFF. Here the CDR3 DNA reads TGTGCCAGCAGTCTCGGACAGGGCTTTAGGACTGAAGCTTTCTTT.

This chain links TRBV28 with TRBJ1-1, with TRBD1 as a possible D gene (6 bases). The germline gives CDR1 MDHEN, CDR2 SYDVKM. The CDR3 consists of 14 residues. CDR3 nucleotide sequence: TGTGCACTCGACCCGGGACAACCGAACACTGAAGCTTTCTTT. It translates to CALDPGQPNTEAFF.

This clonotype appeared a few times. V is TRBV9 and J is TRBJ2-2, with D unclear. The length of the CDR3 is 14 residues. With 4 bases removed from V and 3 bases from J, the gap between germline ends came to 10 bases. The germline CDR1 and CDR2 sequences are SGDLS and YYNGEE. CDR3: CASSIQKYTGELFF. In DNA, the CDR3 is TGTGCCAGCAGCATACAAAAATACACCGGGGAGCTGTTTTTT.

This clonotype was counted many times. V usage is TRBV7-8 and J usage is TRBJ2-7, with D possibly TRBD1 on 6 matching bases. V was shortened by 2 bases and J by 4 bases, with 12 bases between the two germline ends. This CDR3 has 14 amino acids. The germline V gene encodes CDR1 SGHVS and CDR2 FQNEAQ. CDR3: CASSLSGVSYEQYF. CDR3 DNA: TGTGCCAGCAGCTTATCAGGGGTTTCTTACGAGCAGTACTTC.

For this clonotype: A much larger clone differs by one base, so this may be a read error. This is likely a read error, given that the CDR3 carries no conserved phenylalanine or tryptophan at its end. This CDR3 is CASSSDVAGPSYEQYL. The CDR3 DNA follows: TGTGCCAGCAGCTCCGACGTAGCGGGGCCATCCTACGAGCAGTACCTC. This chain joins TRBV7-9 and TRBJ2-7; 8 bases are a match to TRBD2. The CDR3 is 16 amino acids. CDR1 and CDR2 (germline): SEHNR, FQNEAQ (reference sequence). The V gene end was trimmed by 4 bases and the J gene end by 1 base; junction bases not matched to a gene: 9.

This clonotype appeared many times. This chain connects TRBV7-9 to TRBJ2-1, with TRBD2 as a possible D gene (5 bases). V dropped 4 bases and J dropped 6 bases, with 7 bases sitting between them. The CDR3 runs to 12 residues. The V gene's germline CDR1 is SEHNR and CDR2 FQNEAQ (reference sequence). CDR3: CASSSLVNEQFF. In nucleotides, the CDR3 is TGTGCCAGCAGCTCACTAGTCAATGAGCAGTTCTTC.

This clonotype has ten or more counts. This chain uses TRBV18 with TRBJ2-1; TRBD1 might be the D (5 bases). The CDR3 totals 14 residues. Germline lookup yields CDR1 KGHSH and CDR2 LQKENI. V lost 5 bases to trimming and J lost 4 bases, with 12 bases between them. The DNA for the CDR3 is TGTGCCAGCTCAGAGTCCCGACAGTACAATGAGCAGTTCTTC. Translation gives CASSESRQYNEQFF.

This clonotype occurred many times. The V and J genes are TRBV6-2 or TRBV6-3 and TRBJ1-2, with no clear D. V lost 5 bases and J 4 bases, leaving 11 bases between the germline ends. CDR1 is MNHEY and CDR2 is SVGEGT in the germline V gene. CDR3 length equals 13 residues. The CDR3 is CASSGYGRYGYTF. DNA for the CDR3: TGTGCCAGCAGTGGCTATGGACGCTATGGCTACACCTTC.

The chain has TRBV10-3 and TRBJ2-5; a possible D gene is TRBD1 (6 bases). Germline V CDR1 and CDR2: ENHRY, SYGVKD. The CDR3 is made up of 13 amino acids. The V and J ends lost 6 bases and 5 bases respectively, with 13 bases between them. This CDR3 is CAIRSGQFETQYF. The CDR3 nucleotides are TGTGCCATCAGATCCGGACAGTTCGAGACCCAGTACTTC.

The genes are TRBV9 and TRBJ2-5; D perhaps matches TRBD2 (6 bases). With 3 bases removed from V and 2 bases from J, the gap between germline ends came to 17 bases. CDR1 SGDLS and CDR2 YYNGEE come from the germline V gene. CDR3 length equals 16 residues. The CDR3 nucleotides read TGTGCCAGCAGCGCGCGGGACCGCTCGGGACAAGAGACCCAGTACTTC. Protein: CASSARDRSGQETQYF.

The gene calls are TRBV20-1 and TRBJ2-7, with TRBD2 matching over 14 bases. With V trimmed by 4 bases and J by 8 bases, 13 bases remained unmatched. CDR1 and CDR2 from the germline V gene are DFQATT and SNEGSKA (reference sequence). There are 16 residues in the CDR3. CDR3 coding DNA: TGCAGTGCTAAGACAGGGACTAGCGGGAGTGGCAACAAGCAGTACTTC. It is translated as CSAKTGTSGSGNKQYF.

This clonotype was observed a handful of times. The chain carries TRBV11-2 and TRBJ1-6; D is perhaps TRBD1 (5 bases). Per germline, CDR1 SGHAT and CDR2 FQNNGV. This CDR3 has 15 residues. V was shortened by 1 base and J by 9 bases, with 13 bases between the two germline ends. CDR3 in DNA: TGTGCCAGCAGCTTAGCGCTGCAGGGCGGTTCACCCCTCCACTTT. Amino acid sequence: CASSLALQGGSPLHF.

This clonotype was seen only a few times. A single base separates this from a much larger clone, so it may be a read error. V is TRBV7-9 and J is TRBJ2-5, with unresolved D. The germline CDR1 and CDR2 sequences are SEHNR and FQNEAQ (reference sequence). CDR3 length: 13 amino acids. This CDR3 is CAGSPPPGETQYF. DNA of the CDR3: TGTGCCGGCAGCCCCCCCCCTGGAGAGACCCAGTACTTC.

This clonotype was counted at least ten times. The J gene is TRBJ1-2, the V gene TRBV11-2; D ambiguous. Per the germline V gene, CDR1 is SGHAT and CDR2 is FQNNGV. The ends were cut back, 6 bases at V and 3 bases at J, with 14 bases in the middle. CDR3 length: 14 amino acids. This CDR3 is CASRPTMGHYGYTF. For the CDR3, the DNA is TGTGCCAGCAGGCCGACGATGGGTCACTATGGCTACACCTTC.